Shown below are 27 T cell receptor beta chains from a single sample sequenced in a study of shared clonotypes between healthy human individuals. The assay was immunoSEQ multiplex PCR, and TCRdb's table has in-frame clones only and misses some. Of roughly 1,800,000 clones in the sample, roughly 94% were seen once. CD45RO negativity and positive selection for CCR7 defined naive CD8 cells, a population that excluded terminally differentiated effector memory CD45RA+ cells. The specimen sequenced was naive CD8+ T cells sorted from blood. The receptors here all came from a man between 18 and 29 years old in good health.

This chain joins TRBV21-1 and TRBJ1-1. TRBV21-1 is listed as a pseudogene. CDR3 length: 17 residues. CDR3 bases: TGTGCCAGCAGCAAAGCCTCGAGGGGATGGGCGAACACTGAAGCTTTCTTT. It specifies CASSKASRGWANTEAFF.

This chain links TRBV6-6 with TRBJ2-7, with a weak D call TRBD2 (6 bases). The CDR3 contains 14 residues. V gave up 7 bases and J gave up 4 bases, with 17 bases separating them. Germline V lookup: CDR1 MNHNY, CDR2 SVGAGI (reference sequence). The CDR3 DNA is TGTGCCAGCACCCAAACGGGACTCTGGTACGAGCAGTACTTC. It codes for CASTQTGLWYEQYF.

V usage is TRBV10-3 and J usage is TRBJ2-1, with D tentatively TRBD2 (6 bases). CDR1 ENHRY and CDR2 SYGVKD come from the germline V gene. The CDR3 contains 12 residues. Trimming removed 3 bases at V and 10 bases at J, with 10 bases between. CDR3 residues: CAISDTSPEQFF. As DNA, the CDR3 is TGTGCCATCAGTGACACTAGCCCAGAGCAGTTCTTC.

The chain links TRBV6-1 to TRBJ2-1, with 11 bases matching TRBD1. J gave up 6 bases and V 8 bases, and 6 bases lay outside the gene matches. The CDR3 loop spans 14 amino acids. Per germline, CDR1 MNHNS and CDR2 SASEGT. CDR3 protein: CASEPDRGLNEQFF. CDR3 DNA sequence: TGTGCCAGCGAGCCGGACAGGGGGCTCAATGAGCAGTTCTTC.

The rearrangement links TRBV4-3 to TRBJ2-1; a possible D gene is TRBD2 (6 bases). The CDR3 totals 16 residues. V gave up 0 bases and J gave up 2 bases, with 11 bases separating them. In germline, CDR1 is LGHNA, CDR2 YSLEER. The CDR3 DNA reads TGCGCCAGCAGCCAAGATGGAGGGCCACCCTACAATGAGCAGTTCTTC. Translated, it gives CASSQDGGPPYNEQFF.

The chain recombines TRBV7-9 with TRBJ2-3; D is ambiguous. The CDR3 is made up of 13 amino acids. V was clipped by 3 bases and J by 4 bases, with 8 bases between them. Germline-derived CDR1 and CDR2 are SEHNR and FQNEAQ (reference sequence). The CDR3: CASSLGEADTQYF. In DNA form, the CDR3 reads TGTGCCAGCAGCTTGGGTGAGGCAGATACGCAGTATTTT.

The chain employs TRBV7-9 and TRBJ1-1; TRBD1 aligns across 10 bases. The CDR3 sequence is 18 residues long. The germline gives CDR1 SEHNR, CDR2 FQNEAQ (reference sequence). The junction had 11 bases not matched to a gene; V was cut back by 1 base and J by 3 bases. CDR3 in amino acids: CASSLGFRGTGEDTEAFF. The DNA for the CDR3 is TGTGCCAGCAGCTTAGGTTTTAGGGGGACAGGGGAGGACACTGAAGCTTTCTTT.

This chain uses TRBV6-1 with TRBJ2-5, with 9 nucleotides matching TRBD2. CDR1 is MNHNS and CDR2 is SASEGT in the germline V gene. The CDR3 totals 16 residues. V shed 2 bases, J shed 3 bases, and the junction held 7 bases outside the gene matches. CDR3 region: CASSELVAGEEETQYF. The CDR3 DNA reads TGTGCCAGCAGTGAATTGGTAGCGGGAGAGGAAGAGACCCAGTACTTC.

The chain links TRBV9 to TRBJ1-3; D remains ambiguous. This CDR3 region has 14 residues. Between the trimmed V and J ends, which lost 3 bases and 0 bases, there was a span of 7 bases. CDR1 is SGDLS and CDR2 is YYNGEE in the germline V gene. CDR3 protein: CASSGLISGNTIYF. CDR3 in DNA: TGTGCCAGCAGCGGACTGATCTCTGGAAACACCATATATTTT.

V is TRBV4-3 and J is TRBJ2-7, with 10 bases aligning to TRBD1. V gave up 3 bases and J gave up 5 bases; unmatched junction bases: 4. The V gene's germline CDR1 is LGHNA and CDR2 YSLEER. The CDR3 runs 14 residues. The CDR3 is CASSQDGTGDEQYF. The CDR3 coding sequence is TGCGCCAGCAGCCAGGATGGGACAGGGGACGAGCAGTACTTC.

This chain links TRBV15 with TRBJ2-1; no definite D call. This CDR3 has 14 amino acids. CDR1 and CDR2 (germline): LNHNV, YYDKDF (reference sequence). V gave up 0 bases and J gave up 5 bases, with 8 bases separating them. The CDR3: CATSRDEINNEQFF. Written as DNA, the CDR3 is TGTGCCACCAGCAGAGACGAAATAAACAATGAGCAGTTCTTC.

The chain couples TRBV7-8 to TRBJ1-6, with unresolved D. With 5 bases removed from V and 0 bases from J, the gap between germline ends came to 5 bases. The CDR3 is 14 amino acids. CDR1 SGHVS and CDR2 FQNEAQ come from the germline V gene. The CDR3 DNA sequence: TGTGCCAGCAGCGAGAGCTCCTATAATTCACCCCTCCACTTT. Its protein product is CASSESSYNSPLHF.

V usage is TRBV4-1 and J usage is TRBJ1-2; D uncertain. Trimming left V 0 bases short and J 3 bases short, with 11 bases between. The CDR3 sequence is 15 residues long. Germline CDR1 reads MGHRA; CDR2 reads YSYEKL. The CDR3 spells CASSQDAKLYYGYTF. As DNA, the CDR3 is TGCGCCAGCAGCCAAGATGCGAAGCTCTACTATGGCTACACCTTC.

J is TRBJ1-5 and V is TRBV25-1; TRBD1 is a possible D gene (5 bases). The CDR3 is 14 residues long. Germline V gene lookup returns CDR1 MGHDK and CDR2 SYGVNS. Trimming pared 5 bases from V and 4 bases from J, leaving 12 bases between. The CDR3 sequence: CASSHQGLNQPQHF. The CDR3 DNA sequence: TGTGCCAGCAGTCACCAGGGTCTAAATCAGCCCCAGCATTTT. The full variable domain, rest sourced from reference TRBV25-1 and TRBJ1-5, is EADIYQTPRYLVIGTGKKITLECSQTMGHDKMYWYQQDPGMELHLIHYSYGVNSTEKGDLSSESTVSRIRTEHFPLTLESARPSHTSQYLCASSHQGLNQPQHFGDGTRLSIL.

The chain links TRBV9 to TRBJ1-2; weak D call: TRBD1 (5 bases). With 0 bases removed from V and 4 bases from J, the gap between germline ends came to 10 bases. The germline CDR1 and CDR2 sequences are SGDLS and YYNGEE. This CDR3 has 14 residues. DNA of the CDR3: TGTGCCAGCAGCGTAGGAGGGGAACCCTATGGCTACACCTTC. Translating gives CASSVGGEPYGYTF.

This rearrangement joins TRBV5-6 to TRBJ1-2; 7 positions agree with TRBD1. Trimming removed 4 bases from V and 1 base from J; junction bases left unmatched: 4. The CDR3 consists of 14 residues. Germline-derived CDR1 and CDR2 are SGHDT and YYEEEE. CDR3 nucleotide sequence: TGTGCCAGCAGCCCGGGGGACAGTAACTATGGCTACACCTTC. Protein product: CASSPGDSNYGYTF.

The chain uses TRBV7-9 and TRBJ2-3; no clear D gene. The CDR3 has 15 amino acids. V was clipped by 5 bases and J by 2 bases, with 14 bases between them. CDR1 is SEHNR, CDR2 FQNEAQ, per germline (reference sequence). The CDR3 sequence: CASSPDSLPTDTQYF. CDR3 DNA: TGTGCCAGCAGCCCTGACTCTTTGCCCACAGATACGCAGTATTTT.

This clone appeared a single time. The rearrangement links TRBV5-6 to TRBJ1-5; TRBD1 matches at 7 bases. The germline V gene has CDR1 SGHDT and CDR2 YYEEEE. This CDR3 contains 15 residues. Germline trimming cut 3 bases from V and 3 bases from J; bases unmatched to any gene: 6. The CDR3 spells CASSSGGDNNQPQHF. The DNA for the CDR3 is TGTGCCAGCAGCTCAGGGGGGGACAACAATCAGCCCCAGCATTTT. The full variable domain, with the rest looked up from reference TRBV5-6 and TRBJ1-5, is DAGVTQSPTHLIKTRGQQVTLRCSPKSGHDTVSWYQQALGQGPQFIFQYYEEEERQRGNFPDRFSGHQFPNYSSELNVNALLLGDSALYLCASSSGGDNNQPQHFGDGTRLSIL.

The genes are TRBV13 and TRBJ2-1; TRBD2 matches at 7 bases. V shed 4 bases, J shed 2 bases, and the junction held 5 bases outside the gene matches. The CDR3 totals 15 residues. Germline V gene sequence: CDR1 PRHDT, CDR2 FYEKMQ (reference sequence). CDR3 coding DNA: TGTGCCAGCAGCTCCCGGGACTACCCCTACAATGAGCAGTTCTTC. Translation: CASSSRDYPYNEQFF.

The chain joins TRBV27 to TRBJ2-3; the D gene could be TRBD1 or TRBD2 (6 bases each). There are 17 residues in the CDR3. V lost 5 bases and J 2 bases, leaving 20 bases between the germline ends. CDR1 MNHEY and CDR2 SMNVEV come from the germline V gene (reference sequence). The CDR3 sequence is CASSPVAVQGPTDTQYF. The CDR3 DNA reads as TGTGCCAGCAGTCCCGTAGCGGTACAGGGACCCACAGATACGCAGTATTTT.

V usage is TRBV21-1 and J usage is TRBJ2-7; TRBD1 is the table's D call and was not checked against the DNA. TRBV21-1 is reported as a pseudogene. This CDR3 is 12 amino acids long. The chain's CDR3 is CASSGQGHEQYF. The CDR3 nucleotides read TGTGCCAGCAGCGGGCAGGGTCACGAGCAGTACTTC.

This clone has a single count. The CDR3 loop is CASSLGGEMETQYF. For the CDR3, the DNA is TGTGCCAGCAGCTTAGGGGGGGAGATGGAGACCCAGTACTTC. V is TRBV11-1 and J is TRBJ2-5; D perhaps matches TRBD2 (6 bases). CDR3 length equals 14 residues. The germline V and J ends were trimmed by 1 base and 5 bases, with 11 bases remaining between them. In germline, CDR1 is SGHAT, CDR2 FQDESV (reference sequence).

The V gene is TRBV28, the J gene TRBJ2-5; no clear D gene. The CDR3 contains 13 residues. Germline-derived CDR1 and CDR2 are MDHEN and SYDVKM. V lost 8 bases to trimming and J lost 5 bases, with 15 bases between them. Here the CDR3 DNA reads TGTGCCAGCGTAGTCTTGCCCGGGGAGACCCAGTACTTC. Its protein product is CASVVLPGETQYF. The full variable domain, its missing parts supplied by reference TRBV28 and TRBJ2-5, is DVKVTQSSRYLVKRTGEKVFLECVQDMDHENMFWYRQDPGLGLRLIYFSYDVKMKEKGDIPEGYSVSREKKERFSLILESASTNQTSMYLCASVVLPGETQYFGPGTRLLVL.

This chain uses TRBV4-3 with TRBJ2-7; 10 bases are a match to TRBD2. CDR1 LGHNA and CDR2 YSLEER come from the germline V gene. The V gene end was trimmed by 4 bases and the J gene end by 6 bases; junction bases not matched to a gene: 12. The CDR3 has 16 amino acids. The CDR3 nucleotides are TGCGCCAGCAGCCCCGAGCGGGAGGGCCCTTTATTCGAGCAGTACTTC. It encodes CASSPEREGPLFEQYF.

The chain joins TRBV5-1 to TRBJ2-3, with a tentative D call TRBD2 (5 bases). The germline V and J ends were trimmed by 4 bases and 3 bases, with 18 bases remaining between them. Germline V gives CDR1 SGHRS, CDR2 YFSETQ. This CDR3 spans 16 amino acids. The CDR3: CASSEGEPLETDTQYF. The CDR3 DNA sequence: TGCGCCAGCAGCGAGGGAGAACCGCTTGAAACAGATACGCAGTATTTT. The variable domain in full, completed from reference TRBV5-1 and TRBJ2-3, reads KAGVTQTPRYLIKTRGQQVTLSCSPISGHRSVSWYQQTPGQGLQFLFEYFSETQRNKGNFPGRFSGRQFSNSRSEMNVSTLELGDSALYLCASSEGEPLETDTQYFGPGTRLTVL.

A note on this clone: The same CDR3 can be traced to other DNA sequences in this sample. The rearrangement joins TRBV6-1 to TRBJ2-7; possible D gene TRBD1, 5 bases. Trimming took 2 bases from V and 3 from J, leaving 5 bases between them. This CDR3 has 12 amino acids. In germline, CDR1 is MNHNS, CDR2 SASEGT. CDR3 DNA sequence: TGTGCCAGCAGTGAAAGGGGCTACGAGCAGTACTTC. The encoded protein is CASSERGYEQYF.

The rearrangement joins TRBV7-9 to TRBJ2-7; TRBD1 aligns across 7 bases. This CDR3 has 15 residues. The trim removed 3 bases at V and 2 bases at J, leaving 7 bases unmatched. The germline V gene encodes CDR1 SEHNR and CDR2 FQNEAQ (reference sequence). This CDR3 reads CASSFSGTETYEQYF. The CDR3 bases are TGTGCCAGCAGCTTCTCCGGGACAGAGACCTACGAGCAGTACTTC.